The next 30 T cell receptor beta chains were all read from a single sample in a study of CD8 T cells in ankylosing spondylitis. From the 5' RACE reads, TCRdb called clonotypes with MiXCR, one entry per CDR3 protein. The repertoire holds 250,000 to 400,000 distinct CDR3 sequences, with around a tenth as singletons. The specimen was blood, either unsorted or a sorted T cell fraction (not recorded which). These receptors were taken from a female donor with ankylosing spondylitis or in good health (not recorded which).

This clonotype has a count of ten or more. The chain uses TRBV7-8 and TRBJ2-2, with TRBD1 identical over 9 bases. Germline assignment: CDR1 SGHVS and CDR2 FQNEAQ. The CDR3 runs to 17 residues. V was pared by 2 bases and J by 6 bases, with 10 bases of the junction left unmatched. CDR3 nucleotide sequence: TGTGCCAGCAGCTTACGTGGGACAGGGAATCCGTCCGGGGAGCTGTTTTTT. Protein product: CASSLRGTGNPSGELFF.

This clonotype was counted ten times or more. The V call is TRBV28, the J call TRBJ2-7; D assignment may be TRBD1 or TRBD2 (6 bases each). The CDR3 totals 12 residues. CDR1 is MDHEN, CDR2 SYDVKM, per germline. V dropped 10 bases and J dropped 6 bases, with 16 bases sitting between them. In nucleotides, the CDR3 is TGTGCCACGATCACAGGGACTGGCGAGCAGTACTTC. Amino acid sequence: CATITGTGEQYF.

This clonotype was found many times. The V gene is TRBV5-1, the J gene TRBJ2-4, with a tentative D call TRBD2 (6 bases). The germline gives CDR1 SGHRS, CDR2 YFSETQ. The length of the CDR3 is 14 residues. Trimming removed 4 bases from V and 5 bases from J, with 13 bases in between. As DNA, the CDR3 is TGCGCCAGCAGCCCGGAGGGGTTCCAAAACATTCAGTACTTC. Residues: CASSPEGFQNIQYF.

The table lists this clonotype with a few counts. The J gene is TRBJ2-1, the V gene TRBV24-1; D gene uncertain. The CDR3 sequence is 14 residues long. With 5 bases removed from V and 6 bases from J, the gap between germline ends came to 13 bases. Germline V gene sequence: CDR1 KGHDR, CDR2 SFDVKD. CDR3 in amino acids: CATSADKTSNEQFF. For the CDR3, the DNA is TGTGCCACCAGTGCCGACAAAACGAGCAATGAGCAGTTCTTC.

This chain connects TRBV6-1 to TRBJ2-7, with TRBD1 as a possible D gene (7 bases). CDR1 is MNHNS and CDR2 is SASEGT in the germline V gene. Trimming took 0 bases from V and 2 from J, leaving 17 bases between them. There are 17 residues in the CDR3. This CDR3 is CASSEALGGGPTYEQYF. Written as DNA, the CDR3 is TGTGCCAGCAGTGAAGCGCTAGGAGGGGGCCCCACCTACGAGCAGTACTTC.

V and J are TRBV6-1 and TRBJ1-5; the D is unclear. Trimming left V 6 bases short and J 6 bases short, with 21 bases between. The CDR3 runs to 16 residues. Germline V gives CDR1 MNHNS, CDR2 SASEGT. Written as DNA, the CDR3 is TGTGCCAGCAGGGATTCTGTGAGTCGTGTCGGTCAGCCCCAGCATTTT. Protein sequence: CASRDSVSRVGQPQHF.

This clonotype was recorded many times. The chain employs TRBV12-3 or TRBV12-4 and TRBJ1-3; the D is unclear. Trimming took off 1 base at V and 0 bases at J, with 7 bases between the two ends. This CDR3 has 15 residues. This chain's CDR3 is CASSLGPTSGNTIYF. DNA for the CDR3: TGTGCCAGCAGTTTAGGACCGACCTCTGGAAACACCATATATTTT.

This clonotype was recorded at least ten times. This sequence joins TRBV20-1 and TRBJ1-1; D gene unclear. The CDR3 length is 13 residues. With 6 bases removed from V and 4 bases from J, the gap between germline ends came to 15 bases. Looked up from germline, CDR1 is DFQATT and CDR2 is SNEGSKA (reference sequence). In DNA, the CDR3 is TGCAGTGCCCGAGGCGAGGGAGGCACTGAAGCTTTCTTT. Its translation: CSARGEGGTEAFF.

The table lists this clonotype with many counts. The chain is built from TRBV20-1 and TRBJ1-1; no definite D call. The CDR3 runs to 12 residues. The germline V and J ends were trimmed by 2 bases and 3 bases, with 7 bases remaining between them. Germline-derived CDR1 and CDR2 are DFQATT and SNEGSKA (reference sequence). The CDR3, as DNA: TGCAGTGCTAGAAGGAAGCACACTGAAGCTTTCTTT. Encoded protein: CSARRKHTEAFF.

In its sample, this clonotype was seen a few times. The chain uses TRBV11-2 and TRBJ2-7; a weak D match, TRBD2 (6 bases). With 0 bases removed from V and 4 bases from J, the gap between germline ends came to 13 bases. This CDR3 has 15 residues. Germline CDR1 reads SGHAT; CDR2 reads FQNNGV. In nucleotides, the CDR3 is TGTGCCAGCAGCTTAGAGGCGGGGAGTTGGTACGAGCAGTACTTC. As protein: CASSLEAGSWYEQYF.

The chain couples TRBV4-2 to TRBJ2-4, with D perhaps being TRBD1 or TRBD2 (5 bases each). The germline CDR1 and CDR2 sequences are LGHNA and YNFKEQ. This CDR3 has 16 residues. V lost 1 base to trimming and J lost 6 bases, with 16 bases between them. CDR3 coding DNA: TGTGCCAGCAGCCAAGGGTCGGGACCCACGGTAAACATTCAGTACTTC. The encoded protein is CASSQGSGPTVNIQYF.

This clonotype occurred many times. The CDR3 reads CSARDLWTANTGELFF. DNA for the CDR3: TGCAGTGCTAGAGATCTGTGGACCGCGAACACCGGGGAGCTGTTTTTT. The chain uses TRBV20-1 and TRBJ2-2; no definite D call. This CDR3 has 16 residues. CDR1 and CDR2 from the germline V gene are DFQATT and SNEGSKA (reference sequence). V was shortened by 0 bases and J by 0 bases, with 11 bases between the two germline ends.

The genes are TRBV7-6 and TRBJ2-1; D assignment may be TRBD1 or TRBD2 (7 bases each). The V and J ends lost 3 bases and 5 bases respectively, with 11 bases between them. Germline CDR1 is SGHVS and CDR2 is FNYEAQ. There are 14 residues in the CDR3. DNA of the CDR3: TGTGCCAGCAGCTTCAGGGGGGGGGACAATGAGCAGTTCTTC. Its translation is CASSFRGGDNEQFF.

The J gene is TRBJ2-1, the V gene TRBV5-6; D uncertain. Germline CDR1 reads SGHDT; CDR2 reads YYEEEE. The V and J ends lost 0 bases and 9 bases respectively, with 13 bases between them. The CDR3 totals 14 residues. The CDR3 sequence: CASSLAPATGEQFF. CDR3 sequence (DNA): TGTGCCAGCAGCTTGGCCCCCGCCACGGGTGAGCAGTTCTTC.

This chain connects TRBV12-3 or TRBV12-4 to TRBJ2-2; D call uncertain. The CDR3 totals 15 residues. With 0 bases removed from V and 0 bases from J, the gap between germline ends came to 5 bases. CDR3 loop: CASSLAPSNTGELFF. DNA for the CDR3: TGTGCCAGCAGTTTAGCCCCCTCGAACACCGGGGAGCTGTTTTTT.

Many counts were recorded for this clonotype. The rearrangement uses TRBV28 and TRBJ1-2, with TRBD1 as a possible D gene (6 bases). Trimming pared 6 bases from V and 3 bases from J, leaving 11 bases between. The CDR3 is made up of 13 amino acids. The germline V gene has CDR1 MDHEN and CDR2 SYDVKM. This CDR3 is CASSSTGYYGYTF. CDR3 DNA sequence: TGTGCCAGCAGCTCTACAGGGTACTATGGCTACACCTTC.

The sample holds a few counts of this clonotype. The chain joins TRBV7-3 to TRBJ2-1; D is possibly TRBD2 (6 bases). The CDR3 contains 12 residues. Trimming cost V 0 bases and J 10 bases, with 7 bases left between them. CDR1 SGHTA and CDR2 FQGTGA come from the germline V gene. The CDR3 nucleotides are TGTGCCAGCAGCTTAACGGGGGGAGAGCAGTTCTTC. This sequence encodes CASSLTGGEQFF.

V is TRBV6-2 or TRBV6-3 and J is TRBJ1-5, with D tentatively TRBD1 (5 bases). Germline CDR1 is MNHEY and CDR2 is SVGEGT. V was trimmed by 6 bases and J by 3 bases, leaving 12 bases between them. The CDR3 is 14 residues long. CDR3 nucleotide sequence: TGTGCCAGCAGGCCCCAGGGTATCAATCAGCCCCAGCATTTT. It translates to CASRPQGINQPQHF.

This clonotype was detected many times. The J gene is TRBJ2-3, the V gene TRBV27; 9 nucleotides line up with TRBD1. CDR1 MNHEY and CDR2 SMNVEV come from the germline V gene (reference sequence). CDR3 length: 15 residues. The V segment lost 6 bases and the J segment 6 bases; nucleotides outside the gene matches: 10. CDR3 loop: CASSPRDRVADTQYF. The CDR3 coding sequence is TGTGCCAGCAGCCCAAGGGACAGGGTGGCGGATACGCAGTATTTT.

This clonotype was seen many times. This chain links TRBV12-3 or TRBV12-4 with TRBJ2-7, with D unclear. V shed 6 bases and J shed 0 bases, with 12 bases lying between them. The CDR3 is 14 amino acids. In nucleotides, the CDR3 is TGTGCCAGCAGGCCGGCCGGCTACTCCTACGAGCAGTACTTC. This encodes CASRPAGYSYEQYF.

This clonotype turned up a few times. V and J are TRBV28 and TRBJ1-3; the D gene is possibly TRBD1 (5 bases). Trimming stripped 3 bases from V and 4 bases from J, with 10 bases between. The CDR3 is made up of 14 amino acids. Germline CDR1 and CDR2: MDHEN and SYDVKM. Here the CDR3 reads CASSFKGRGNTIYF. The CDR3 coding sequence is TGTGCCAGCAGTTTCAAGGGGCGAGGAAACACCATATATTTT.

This clonotype was detected only a few times. The V gene is TRBV7-9, the J gene TRBJ2-3, with D perhaps matching TRBD1 (6 bases). The CDR3 loop spans 14 amino acids. Trimming stripped 5 bases from V and 3 bases from J, with 12 bases between. Germline CDR1 and CDR2: SEHNR and FQNEAQ (reference sequence). CDR3 region: CASSPRTVTDTQYF. The CDR3, as DNA: TGTGCCAGCAGCCCACGGACAGTAACAGATACGCAGTATTTT.

The chain employs TRBV9 and TRBJ2-1; no definite D call. CDR1 is SGDLS and CDR2 is YYNGEE in the germline V gene. Between the trimmed V and J ends, which lost 3 bases and 7 bases, there was a span of 14 bases. CDR3 length equals 14 residues. The CDR3 DNA is TGTGCCAGCAGCGAGTTCTTACCGAGTAATGAGCAGTTCTTC. It codes for CASSEFLPSNEQFF.

This clonotype was found many times. The gene calls are TRBV20-1 and TRBJ2-1; D uncertain. Trimming took 5 bases from V and 5 from J, leaving 10 bases between them. The CDR3 has 12 amino acids. Germline CDR1 reads DFQATT; CDR2 reads SNEGSKA (reference sequence). CDR3 amino acids: CSARSPHNEQFF. The CDR3 DNA follows: TGCAGTGCTCGTAGCCCTCACAATGAGCAGTTCTTC.

V and J are TRBV20-1 and TRBJ2-2; 12 nucleotides line up with TRBD1. J gave up 4 bases and V 5 bases, and 2 bases lay outside the gene matches. CDR3 size: 14 residues. In germline, CDR1 is DFQATT, CDR2 SNEGSKA (reference sequence). The CDR3 sequence is CSARDRGRTGELFF. The CDR3 DNA reads as TGCAGTGCTCGGGACAGGGGGCGCACCGGGGAGCTGTTTTTT.

The table lists this clonotype with many counts. The chain combines TRBV6-6 with TRBJ2-7; D gene unclear. The germline gives CDR1 MNHNY, CDR2 SVGAGI (reference sequence). The CDR3 has 10 amino acids. V lost 2 bases to trimming and J lost 7 bases, with 3 bases between them. The CDR3 protein is CASSYKEQYF. CDR3 coding DNA: TGTGCCAGCAGTTACAAAGAGCAGTACTTC.

There are many counts of this clonotype. The chain has TRBV20-1 and TRBJ2-1; TRBD2 agrees at 11 bases. With 6 bases clipped from V and 3 bases from J, the junction kept 7 bases outside the gene matches. Germline CDR1 DFQATT, CDR2 SNEGSKA (reference sequence). This CDR3 has 15 residues. The DNA of the CDR3 is TGCAGTGCGGGGCAACTAGCGGGGGTCTACAATGAGCAGTTCTTC. Translated: CSAGQLAGVYNEQFF.

This clonotype turned up a few times. The V call is TRBV5-1, the J call TRBJ2-1, with D tentatively TRBD2 (6 bases). The CDR3 covers 16 residues. Trimming took 0 bases from V and 5 from J, leaving 15 bases between them. Germline CDR1 reads SGHRS; CDR2 reads YFSETQ. In DNA, the CDR3 is TGCGCCAGCAGCTTGGGCGGGACGCGGCTCGACAATGAGCAGTTCTTC. It translates to CASSLGGTRLDNEQFF. The complete variable domain, with remaining parts taken from reference TRBV5-1 and TRBJ2-1, reads KAGVTQTPRYLIKTRGQQVTLSCSPISGHRSVSWYQQTPGQGLQFLFEYFSETQRNKGNFPGRFSGRQFSNSRSEMNVSTLELGDSALYLCASSLGGTRLDNEQFFGPGTRLTVL.

In its sample, this clonotype was seen a few times. This chain connects TRBV3-1 to TRBJ2-7; D may be TRBD2 (6 bases). The CDR3 consists of 14 residues. CDR1 LGHDT and CDR2 YNNKEL come from the germline V gene (reference sequence). The V end lost 1 base, the J end lost 8 bases, and 15 bases lay between the germline ends. The CDR3 loop reads CASSQAGELLKQYF. The CDR3 nucleotides read TGTGCCAGCAGCCAAGCGGGGGAGTTATTGAAGCAGTACTTC.

The J gene is TRBJ1-4, the V gene TRBV7-2, with 10 bases lining up with TRBD1. This CDR3 region has 16 residues. Germline V CDR1 and CDR2: SGHTA, FQGNSA. The junction had 9 bases not matched to a gene; V was cut back by 4 bases and J by 7 bases. For the CDR3, the DNA is TGTGCCAGCAGCTCACGGGGGGACAGGGGTTCTGAAAAACTGTTTTTT. It yields the protein CASSSRGDRGSEKLFF. Looking up the rest from reference TRBV7-2 and TRBJ1-4 gives the full variable domain: GAGVSQSPSNKVTEKGKDVELRCDPISGHTALYWYRQSLGQGLEFLIYFQGNSAPDKSGLPSDRFSAERTGGSVSTLTIQRTQQEDSAVYLCASSSRGDRGSEKLFFGSGTQLSVL.